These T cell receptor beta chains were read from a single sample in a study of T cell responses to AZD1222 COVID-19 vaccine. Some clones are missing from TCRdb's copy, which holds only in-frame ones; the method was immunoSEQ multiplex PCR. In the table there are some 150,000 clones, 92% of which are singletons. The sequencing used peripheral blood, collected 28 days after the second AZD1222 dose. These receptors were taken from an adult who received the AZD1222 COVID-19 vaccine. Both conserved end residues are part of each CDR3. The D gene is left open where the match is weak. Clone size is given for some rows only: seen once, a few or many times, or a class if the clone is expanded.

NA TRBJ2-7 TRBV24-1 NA CATSDTGPGRIEQYF TGTGCCACCAGTGATACGGGACCAGGGCGCATCGAGCAGTACTTC
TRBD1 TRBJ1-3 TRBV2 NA CASMGQVGNTIYF TGTGCCAGCATGGGACAGGTCGGAAACACCATATATTTT
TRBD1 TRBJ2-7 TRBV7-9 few CATRAGQGELEQYF TGTGCCACCCGCGCGGGACAGGGGGAGTTAGAGCAGTACTTC
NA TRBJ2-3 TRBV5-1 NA CASSLEVDTQYF TGCGCCAGCAGCTTGGAGGTGGATACGCAGTATTTT
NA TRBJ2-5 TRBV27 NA CASSFLRGIGQETQYF TGTGCCAGCAGTTTCCTCAGGGGAATAGGCCAAGAGACCCAGTACTTC
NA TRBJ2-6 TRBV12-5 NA CASGRQTFGANVLTF TGTGCTAGTGGTAGACAGACGTTCGGGGCCAACGTCCTGACTTTC
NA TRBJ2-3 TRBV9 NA CASSVGSVPDTQYF TGTGCCAGCAGCGTAGGGAGCGTCCCAGATACGCAGTATTTT
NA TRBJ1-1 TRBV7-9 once CASSSRDQYVTEAFF TGTGCCAGCAGCTCGAGGGACCAGTATGTCACTGAAGCTTTCTTT
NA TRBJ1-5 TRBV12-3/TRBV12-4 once CASTLGDQPQHF TGTGCCAGCACCTTAGGGGATCAGCCCCAGCATTTT
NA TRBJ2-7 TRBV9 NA CASSISLQGFEQYF TGTGCCAGCAGCATAAGTCTTCAGGGGTTCGAGCAGTACTTC
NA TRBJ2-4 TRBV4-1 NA CASSQARLRNIQYF TGCGCCAGCAGCCAAGCGCGGCTCCGGAACATTCAGTACTTC
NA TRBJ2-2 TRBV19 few CASSIVRGNPNTGELFF TGTGCCAGTAGTATAGTTCGGGGAAACCCGAACACCGGGGAGCTGTTTTTT
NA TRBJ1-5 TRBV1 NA CISSRQGNQPQHF TGCATCAGCAGCCGGCAGGGCAATCAGCCCCAGCATTTT
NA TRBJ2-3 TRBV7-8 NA CASSLGRGYSTDTQYF TGTGCCAGCAGCTTAGGCAGGGGCTATAGCACAGATACGCAGTATTTT
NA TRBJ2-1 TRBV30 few CASGAGGIQQFF TGTGCCTCTGGGGCTGGCGGGATTCAGCAGTTCTTC
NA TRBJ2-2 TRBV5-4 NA CASSLSTNTGELFF TGTGCCAGCAGCCTGTCAACGAACACCGGGGAGCTGTTTTTT
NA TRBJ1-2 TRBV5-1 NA CASSARTDYGYTF TGCGCCAGCAGCGCTCGGACGGACTATGGCTACACCTTC
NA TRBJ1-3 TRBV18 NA CASSPLDGTAAGLNTIYF TGTGCCAGCTCACCATTAGATGGGACCGCGGCCGGCCTGAACACCATATATTTT
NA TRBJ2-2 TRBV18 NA CASSPETATGELFF TGTGCCAGCTCACCGGAGACAGCCACCGGGGAGCTGTTTTTT
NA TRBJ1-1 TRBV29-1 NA CSVKPGPGAEAFF TGCAGCGTTAAACCGGGCCCAGGGGCCGAAGCTTTCTTT
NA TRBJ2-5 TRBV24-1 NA CATSDLFQETQYF TGTGCCACCAGTGATCTCTTCCAAGAGACCCAGTACTTC
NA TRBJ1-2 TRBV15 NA CATSRGDERRIGYGYTF TGTGCCACCAGCAGAGGAGACGAGAGGCGGATCGGCTATGGCTACACCTTC
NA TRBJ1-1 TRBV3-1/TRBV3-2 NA CASSSTLNTEAFF TGTGCCAGCAGCTCCACTTTGAACACTGAAGCTTTCTTT
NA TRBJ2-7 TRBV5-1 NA CASSLLRGPFYEQYF TGCGCCAGCAGCTTATTAAGGGGACCGTTCTACGAGCAGTACTTC
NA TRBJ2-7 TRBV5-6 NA CASSRGQSDEQYF TGTGCCAGCAGCCGAGGACAGAGCGACGAGCAGTACTTC
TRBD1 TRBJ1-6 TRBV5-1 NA CASSRRTGEGSPLHF TGCGCCAGCAGCAGGAGGACAGGGGAGGGCTCACCCCTCCACTTT
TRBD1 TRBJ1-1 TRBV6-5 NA CASSWSRTGANTEAFF TGTGCCAGCAGTTGGAGTCGGACAGGGGCGAACACTGAAGCTTTCTTT
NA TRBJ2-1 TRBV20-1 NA CSASDGSYSYNEQFF TGCAGTGCTAGTGACGGGTCCTACTCCTACAATGAGCAGTTCTTC